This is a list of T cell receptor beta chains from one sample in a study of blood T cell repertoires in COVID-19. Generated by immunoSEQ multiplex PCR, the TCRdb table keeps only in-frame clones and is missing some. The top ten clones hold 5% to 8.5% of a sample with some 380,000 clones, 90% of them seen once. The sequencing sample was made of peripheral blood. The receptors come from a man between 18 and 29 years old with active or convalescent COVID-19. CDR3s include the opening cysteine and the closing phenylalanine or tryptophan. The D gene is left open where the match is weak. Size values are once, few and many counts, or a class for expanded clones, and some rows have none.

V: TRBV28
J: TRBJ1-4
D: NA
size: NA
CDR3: CASSSPGQGWEKLFF
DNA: TGTGCCAGCAGTTCCCCCGGGCAGGGGTGGGAAAAACTGTTTTTT

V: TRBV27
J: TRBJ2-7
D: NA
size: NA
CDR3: CASKRPRSYEQYF
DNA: TGTGCCAGCAAGAGGCCACGCTCCTACGAGCAGTACTTC

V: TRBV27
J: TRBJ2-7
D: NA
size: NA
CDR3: CASMMASKENEQYF
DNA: TGTGCCAGCATGATGGCTAGTAAAGAAAACGAGCAGTACTTC

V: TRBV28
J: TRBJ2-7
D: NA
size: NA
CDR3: CASSFAGLAEQYF
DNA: TGTGCCAGCAGTTTTGCGGGGCTGGCCGAGCAGTACTTC

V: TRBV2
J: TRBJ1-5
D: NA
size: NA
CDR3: CASRVSVYSNQPQHF
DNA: TGTGCCAGCAGAGTTTCAGTTTATAGCAATCAGCCCCAGCATTTT

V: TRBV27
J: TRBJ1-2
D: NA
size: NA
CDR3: CASRQAWGGLWGYTF
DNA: TGTGCCAGCAGACAGGCCTGGGGGGGCTTATGGGGCTACACCTTC

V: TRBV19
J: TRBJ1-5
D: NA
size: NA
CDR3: CASRYKVGQGSFLNQPQHF
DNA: TGTGCCAGTAGGTACAAGGTGGGGCAGGGAAGTTTTCTGAATCAGCCCCAGCATTTT

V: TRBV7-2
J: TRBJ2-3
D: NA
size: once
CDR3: CASQFTDTQYF
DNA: TGTGCCAGCCAGTTTACAGATACGCAGTATTTT

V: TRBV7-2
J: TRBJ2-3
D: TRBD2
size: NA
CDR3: CASSLIPSGSTDTQYF
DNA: TGTGCCAGCAGCTTAATTCCTAGCGGGTCGACAGATACGCAGTATTTT

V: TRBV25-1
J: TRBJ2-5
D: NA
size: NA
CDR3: CASSDGRIQETQYF
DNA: TGTGCCAGCAGTGACGGCAGGATCCAAGAGACCCAGTACTTC

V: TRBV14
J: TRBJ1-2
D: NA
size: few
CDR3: CASSPGLQLGVGYTF
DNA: TGTGCCAGCAGCCCGGGACTCCAACTAGGGGTCGGCTACACCTTC

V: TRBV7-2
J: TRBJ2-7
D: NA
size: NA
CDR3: CASSLEEGGYNYEQYF
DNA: TGTGCCAGCAGCTTAGAAGAGGGGGGGTACAACTACGAGCAGTACTTC

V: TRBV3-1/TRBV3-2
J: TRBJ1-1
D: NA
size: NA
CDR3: CASSLSGRGTEAFF
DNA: TGTGCCAGCAGCCTCTCCGGGCGGGGCACTGAAGCTTTCTTT

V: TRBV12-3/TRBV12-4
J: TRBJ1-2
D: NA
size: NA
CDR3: CASSFPRGGGYTF
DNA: TGTGCCAGCAGTTTCCCACGGGGGGGTGGCTACACCTTC

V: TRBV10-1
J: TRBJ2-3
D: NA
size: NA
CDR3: CASSESCGIRPDTQYF
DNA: TGCGCCAGCAGTGAGTCTTGCGGGATTAGGCCAGATACGCAGTATTTT

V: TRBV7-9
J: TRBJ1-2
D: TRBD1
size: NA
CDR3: CASSFLSTGVGYGYTF
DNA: TGTGCCAGCAGCTTCCTGTCGACAGGGGTCGGGTATGGCTACACCTTC

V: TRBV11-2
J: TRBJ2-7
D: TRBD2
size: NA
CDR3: CASSLEGLAGVLFYEQYF
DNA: TGTGCCAGCAGCTTAGAAGGACTAGCGGGAGTACTTTTCTACGAGCAGTACTTC

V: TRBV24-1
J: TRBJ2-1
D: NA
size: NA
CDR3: CATSDLSREQFF
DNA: TGTGCCACCAGTGATTTGTCGCGTGAGCAGTTCTTC

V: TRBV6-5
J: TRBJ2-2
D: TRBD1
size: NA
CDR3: CASSRDRGITGELFF
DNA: TGTGCCAGCAGCCGGGACAGGGGGATTACCGGGGAGCTGTTTTTT

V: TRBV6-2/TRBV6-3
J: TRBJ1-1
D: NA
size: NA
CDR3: CASSYSWANTEAFF
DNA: TGTGCCAGCAGTTACTCTTGGGCGAACACTGAAGCTTTCTTT

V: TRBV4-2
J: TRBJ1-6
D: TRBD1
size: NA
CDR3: CASSQEAGTGVSPLHF
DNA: TGTGCCAGCAGCCAAGAGGCCGGGACAGGGGTATCACCCCTCCACTTT

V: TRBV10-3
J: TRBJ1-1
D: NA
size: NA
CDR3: CAISDRRGRDVVDTEAFF
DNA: TGTGCCATCAGCGATCGGAGGGGCCGAGATGTGGTGGACACTGAAGCTTTCTTT

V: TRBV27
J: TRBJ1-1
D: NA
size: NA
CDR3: CASSSAGTGTEAFF
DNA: TGTGCCAGCAGTTCCGCGGGGACGGGCACTGAAGCTTTCTTT

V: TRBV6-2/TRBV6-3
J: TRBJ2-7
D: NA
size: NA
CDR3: CASSPDREVGYEQYF
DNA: TGTGCCAGCAGTCCAGACAGGGAGGTAGGGTACGAGCAGTACTTC

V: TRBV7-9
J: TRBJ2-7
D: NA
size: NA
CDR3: CASSPGQNEQYF
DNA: TGTGCCAGCAGCCCGGGACAAAACGAGCAGTACTTC

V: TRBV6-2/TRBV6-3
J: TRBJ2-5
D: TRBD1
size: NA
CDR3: CASSPNRGTQYF
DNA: TGTGCCAGCAGCCCGAACAGGGGGACCCAGTACTTC

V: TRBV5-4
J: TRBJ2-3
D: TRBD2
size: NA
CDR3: CASSPSIKGLAGGRTDTQYF
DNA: TGTGCCAGCAGCCCGTCTATTAAGGGACTAGCGGGCGGACGCACAGATACGCAGTATTTT

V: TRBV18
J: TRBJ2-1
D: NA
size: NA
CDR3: CASSPPLGLSNEQFF
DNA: TGTGCCAGCTCACCCCCCCTCGGACTCTCCAATGAGCAGTTCTTC

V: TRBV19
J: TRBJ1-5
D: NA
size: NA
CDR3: CASSIFGQNQPQHF
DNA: TGTGCCAGTAGTATATTTGGACAGAATCAGCCCCAGCATTTT

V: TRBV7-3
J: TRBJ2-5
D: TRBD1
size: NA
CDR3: CASSPQGQTEETQYF
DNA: TGTGCCAGCAGCCCCCAGGGACAGACTGAAGAGACCCAGTACTTC

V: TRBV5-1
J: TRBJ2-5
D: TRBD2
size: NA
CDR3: CASSSPTSGVSQETQYF
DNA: TGCGCCAGCAGCTCTCCTACTAGCGGGGTCAGTCAAGAGACCCAGTACTTC

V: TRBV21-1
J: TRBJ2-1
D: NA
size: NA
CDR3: CASSKAPRPLEQFF
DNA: TGTGCCAGCAGCAAAGCGCCCAGGCCACTCGAGCAGTTCTTC

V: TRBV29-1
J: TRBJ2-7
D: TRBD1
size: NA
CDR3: CSLGTVVYEQYF
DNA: TGCAGCCTCGGGACAGTTGTCTACGAGCAGTACTTC

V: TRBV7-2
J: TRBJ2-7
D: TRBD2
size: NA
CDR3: CASSSRTSGYEQYF
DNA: TGTGCCAGCAGCTCGCGGACTAGCGGCTACGAGCAGTACTTC

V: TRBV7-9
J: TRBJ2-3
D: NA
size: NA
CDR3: CASSLDTAADTQYF
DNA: TGTGCCAGCAGCTTAGACACGGCGGCAGATACGCAGTATTTT

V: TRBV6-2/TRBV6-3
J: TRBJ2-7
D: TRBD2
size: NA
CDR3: CASSYVAGELKQYF
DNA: TGTGCCAGCAGTTACGTTGCGGGAGAGCTCAAGCAGTACTTC

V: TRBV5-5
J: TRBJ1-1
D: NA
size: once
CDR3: CASSFRVTEAFF
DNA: TGTGCCAGCAGCTTCAGGGTCACTGAAGCTTTCTTT

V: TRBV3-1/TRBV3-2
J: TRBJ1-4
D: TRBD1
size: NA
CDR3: CASSQAAGGGGEKLFF
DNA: TGTGCCAGCAGCCAAGCGGCTGGAGGGGGCGGAGAAAAACTGTTTTTT

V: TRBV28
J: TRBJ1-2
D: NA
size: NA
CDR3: CASSPPRNYGYTF
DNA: TGTGCCAGCAGTCCCCCGCGTAACTATGGCTACACCTTC

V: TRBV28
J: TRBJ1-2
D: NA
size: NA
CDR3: CASSLRQNYGYTF
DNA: TGTGCCAGCAGTTTGAGGCAGAACTATGGCTACACCTTC

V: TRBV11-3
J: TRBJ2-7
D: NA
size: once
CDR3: CASSLVPGIGEQYF
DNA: TGTGCCAGCAGCTTAGTTCCGGGAATCGGAGAGCAGTACTTC

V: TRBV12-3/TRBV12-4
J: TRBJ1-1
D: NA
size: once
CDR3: CASSAKTEAFF
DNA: TGTGCCAGCAGTGCGAAAACTGAAGCTTTCTTT

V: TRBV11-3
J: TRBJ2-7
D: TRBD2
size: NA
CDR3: CASSRGGGDTPYEQYF
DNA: TGTGCCAGCAGCCGGGGGGGAGGGGACACCCCCTACGAGCAGTACTTC

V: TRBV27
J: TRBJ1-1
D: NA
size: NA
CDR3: CASTRLFGGRGTEAFF
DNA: TGTGCCAGCACCAGACTCTTCGGGGGGCGGGGCACTGAAGCTTTCTTT

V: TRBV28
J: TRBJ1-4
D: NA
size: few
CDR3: CASMAGNRDEKLFF
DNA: TGTGCCAGCATGGCCGGGAATAGGGATGAAAAACTGTTTTTT

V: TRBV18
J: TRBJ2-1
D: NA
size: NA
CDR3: CASSPRQGNEQFF
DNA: TGTGCCAGCTCACCACGGCAGGGCAATGAGCAGTTCTTC

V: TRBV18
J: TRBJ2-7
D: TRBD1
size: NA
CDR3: CASSNRRTGGAYEQYF
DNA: TGTGCCAGCTCCAATCGTAGGACAGGGGGCGCCTACGAGCAGTACTTC

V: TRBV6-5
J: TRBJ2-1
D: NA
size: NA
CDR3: CASGASGGDEQFF
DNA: TGTGCCAGCGGGGCCAGCGGAGGGGATGAGCAGTTCTTC

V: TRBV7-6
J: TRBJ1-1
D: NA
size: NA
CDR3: CASSLRGGGTEAFF
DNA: TGTGCCAGCAGCTTACGGGGGGGAGGCACTGAAGCTTTCTTT

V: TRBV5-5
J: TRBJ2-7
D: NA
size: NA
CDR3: CASSLEPTVSYEQYF
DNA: TGTGCCAGCAGCTTGGAGCCGACAGTGTCCTACGAGCAGTACTTC

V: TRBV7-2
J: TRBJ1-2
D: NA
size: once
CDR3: CASSLRQNYGYTF
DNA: TGTGCCAGCAGCTTAAGACAGAACTATGGCTACACCTTC

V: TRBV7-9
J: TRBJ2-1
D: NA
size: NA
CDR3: CASSLASGEQFF
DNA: TGTGCCAGCAGCTTAGCCTCAGGTGAGCAGTTCTTC

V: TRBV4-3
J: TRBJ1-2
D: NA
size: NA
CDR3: CASSRQLSGDYGYTF
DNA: TGCGCCAGCAGCCGCCAACTTTCGGGGGACTATGGCTACACCTTC

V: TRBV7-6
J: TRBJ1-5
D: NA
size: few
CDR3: CASSPKRGFNNQPQHF
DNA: TGTGCCAGCAGCCCTAAACGGGGTTTTAACAATCAGCCCCAGCATTTT

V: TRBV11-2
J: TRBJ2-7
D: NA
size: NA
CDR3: CASSQTRDRGYEQYF
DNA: TGTGCCAGCAGCCAGACGCGGGACCGTGGCTACGAGCAGTACTTC

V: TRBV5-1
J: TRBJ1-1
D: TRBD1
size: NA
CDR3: CASSLDNRGRFRNTEAFF
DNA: TGCGCCAGCAGCTTGGATAACAGGGGCCGATTTAGGAACACTGAAGCTTTCTTT

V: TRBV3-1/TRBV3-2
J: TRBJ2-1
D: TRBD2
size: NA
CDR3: CASSRNVGGKALAGEYNEQFF
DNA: TGTGCCAGCAGCCGTAACGTGGGGGGGAAGGCACTAGCGGGAGAATACAATGAGCAGTTCTTC

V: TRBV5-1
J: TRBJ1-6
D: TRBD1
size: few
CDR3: CASSQDRGRNSPLHF
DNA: TGCGCCAGCAGCCAGGACAGGGGGCGGAATTCACCCCTCCACTTT